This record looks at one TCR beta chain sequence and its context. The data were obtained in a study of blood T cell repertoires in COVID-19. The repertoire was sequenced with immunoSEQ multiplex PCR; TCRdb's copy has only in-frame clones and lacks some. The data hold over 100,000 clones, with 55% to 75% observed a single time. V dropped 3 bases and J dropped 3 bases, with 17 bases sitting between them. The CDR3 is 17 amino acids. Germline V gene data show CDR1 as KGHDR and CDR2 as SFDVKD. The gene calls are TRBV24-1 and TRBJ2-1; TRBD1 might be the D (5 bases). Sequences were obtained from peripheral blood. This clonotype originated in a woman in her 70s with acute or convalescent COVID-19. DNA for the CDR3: TGTGCCACCAGTGATCCGAGGTGGGCAGGGAACTACAATGAGCAGTTCTTC. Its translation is CATSDPRWAGNYNEQFF.